This T cell receptor (beta chain) appears in the sequencing data of a study of blood T cell repertoires in COVID-19. Study as a whole: Samples came from the United States, Italy and Spain, spanning acute and convalescent COVID-19.

Those enrolled in Seattle joined during active infection and were followed longitudinally afterward. This clone was seen just once. CDR1 is LNHDA and CDR2 is SQIVND in the germline V gene (reference sequence). The CDR3 contains 16 residues. V trimming: 7 bases; J trimming: 4 bases; junction bases outside the gene matches: 10. Authors' processing steps: Amplification of reference gene primers was used by the study to estimate nucleated cell counts. The repertoire was sequenced with immunoSEQ multiplex PCR; TCRdb's copy has only in-frame clones and lacks some. V, J and clone size reflect that table, while D and trimming were determined from the DNA. The repertoire consists of fewer than 60,000 clones, with more than 85% occurring once and the leading ten covering about 1%.

V and J are TRBV19 and TRBJ2-2, with TRBD1 identical over 9 bases. The sample consisted of peripheral blood. The sequence derives from a man aged 60 to 69 with COVID-19, enrolled during active disease. The CDR3 nucleotides are TGTGCCAGTATTCCCAGGACAGGGGCCTCCACCGGGGAGCTGTTTTTT. Translating it yields CASIPRTGASTGELFF. The variable domain in full, completed from reference TRBV19 and TRBJ2-2, reads DGGITQSPKYLFRKEGQNVTLSCEQNLNHDAMYWYRQDPGQGLRLIYYSQIVNDFQKGDIAEGYSVSREKKESFPLTVTSAQKNPTAFYLCASIPRTGASTGELFFGEGSRLTVL.